A single sample is the source of the 14 T cell receptor beta chains below, sequenced in a study of OX40 agonist ivuxolimab in advanced cancers. Repertoires were generated with immunoSEQ multiplex PCR, while TCRdb's copy carries only in-frame clones and drops some. The table shows approximately 160,000 clones, with 85% to 95% occurring only once. The sample here was CD4+ or CD8+ T cells sorted from blood, taken in a trial of the OX40 agonist ivuxolimab. These receptors were taken from an adult with an advanced solid tumor such as melanoma, head and neck, liver or kidney cancer.

The chain couples TRBV18 to TRBJ1-4, with D possibly TRBD1 on 6 matching bases. The CDR3 covers 15 residues. Germline loops: CDR1 KGHSH, CDR2 LQKENI. V was shortened by 3 bases and J by 7 bases, with 15 bases between the two germline ends. The CDR3 DNA follows: TGTGCCAGCTCACCTGACAGGCCTGGGGGTGAAAAACTGTTTTTT. It encodes CASSPDRPGGEKLFF.

Of note for this clone: One junction end does not reproduce the germline sequence, and a read error may be involved. This chain links TRBV5-6 with TRBJ2-5; TRBD1 is a possible D gene (6 bases). The CDR3 runs 11 residues. Per the germline V gene, CDR1 is SGHDT and CDR2 is YYEEEE. The CDR3 reads CASSYGTSPHF. CDR3 DNA sequence: TGTGCCAGCAGTTACGGGACATCCCCGCACTTC.

Only one count was recorded for this clone. The chain combines TRBV5-1 with TRBJ2-6; D remains ambiguous. This CDR3 is built from 14 residues. CDR1 and CDR2 (germline): SGHRS, YFSETQ. V lost 1 base, J lost 2 bases, and 4 bases lay in between. CDR3 amino acids: CASSLQTGANVLTF. The CDR3 bases are TGCGCCAGCAGCTTGCAAACTGGGGCCAACGTCCTGACTTTC.

This chain links TRBV5-6 with TRBJ2-7, with 7 positions matching TRBD1. V lost 7 bases, J lost 1 base, and 5 bases stayed unmatched. Germline V gene sequence: CDR1 SGHDT, CDR2 YYEEEE. CDR3 length: 13 residues. CDR3 nucleotides: TGTGCCAGCTGCAAGGGGGCTTCCTACGAGCAGTACTTC. This encodes CASCKGASYEQYF.

The chain joins TRBV27 to TRBJ1-2; 8 positions match TRBD1. The CDR3 extends over 17 amino acids. Germline V lookup: CDR1 MNHEY, CDR2 SMNVEV (reference sequence). The trim removed 4 bases at V and 4 bases at J, leaving 14 bases unmatched. The CDR3 is CASSWTRTGPRAYGYTF. In DNA, the CDR3 is TGTGCCAGCAGTTGGACGAGGACAGGGCCCCGTGCCTATGGCTACACCTTC.

The chain joins TRBV4-3 to TRBJ1-4; 10 bases match TRBD1. The V and J ends lost 1 base and 0 bases, in that order; junction bases with no gene match: 2. The CDR3 sequence is 17 residues long. CDR1 and CDR2 (germline): LGHNA, YSLEER. The CDR3 loop is CASSQGQGAATNEKLFF. The CDR3 DNA reads as TGCGCCAGCAGCCAAGGACAGGGGGCCGCAACTAATGAAAAACTGTTTTTT.

This clone was counted a single time. V usage is TRBV13 and J usage is TRBJ1-6; the D is unclear. Trimming cost V 2 bases and J 5 bases, with 10 bases left between them. The CDR3 totals 15 residues. Germline V gene sequence: CDR1 PRHDT, CDR2 FYEKMQ (reference sequence). The CDR3 DNA reads as TGTGCCAGCAGCTTATGGTGGCCAAATAATTCACCCCTCCACTTT. This sequence encodes CASSLWWPNNSPLHF.

V and J are TRBV7-9 and TRBJ2-7; 9 bases match TRBD1. Per the germline V gene, CDR1 is SEHNR and CDR2 is FQNEAQ (reference sequence). There are 15 residues in the CDR3. Trimming took 5 bases from V and 1 from J; bases not matched to a gene: 6. The CDR3 here is CASSNSGTGSYEQYF. For the CDR3, the DNA is TGTGCCAGCAGCAACTCCGGGACAGGGTCCTACGAGCAGTACTTC.

The V call is TRBV27, the J call TRBJ2-3; 13 bases are a match to TRBD2. Germline V lookup: CDR1 MNHEY, CDR2 SMNVEV (reference sequence). The CDR3 sequence is 17 residues long. With 5 bases clipped from V and 0 bases from J, the junction kept 5 bases outside the gene matches. The CDR3 DNA is TGTGCCAGCAGTAAGACTAGCGGGAGGAGGAGCACAGATACGCAGTATTTT. Protein sequence: CASSKTSGRRSTDTQYF.

The chain employs TRBV7-2 and TRBJ2-7, with D possibly being TRBD2 (6 bases). There are 15 residues in the CDR3. Trimming cost V 6 bases and J 6 bases, with 21 bases left between them. In germline, CDR1 is SGHTA, CDR2 FQGNSA. This chain's CDR3 is CASSPGGNIRGEQYF. Here the CDR3 DNA reads TGTGCCAGCAGTCCAGGAGGGAATATAAGGGGCGAGCAGTACTTC.

This rearrangement joins TRBV7-9 to TRBJ2-7, with 10 bases aligning to TRBD1. The CDR3 runs to 17 residues. The V gene's germline CDR1 is SEHNR and CDR2 FQNEAQ (reference sequence). Trimming removed 5 bases from V and 6 bases from J; junction bases left unmatched: 16. CDR3 region: CASSPSYRDRGSREQYF. For the CDR3, the DNA is TGTGCCAGCAGCCCTTCTTATCGGGACAGGGGAAGCCGCGAGCAGTACTTC.

The chain recombines TRBV5-1 with TRBJ2-7; D unclear. Germline V gene lookup returns CDR1 SGHRS and CDR2 YFSETQ. The V end lost 0 bases, the J end lost 3 bases, and 13 bases lay between the germline ends. This CDR3 region has 15 residues. The chain's CDR3 is CASSLAADTIYEQYF. The CDR3 nucleotides are TGCGCCAGCAGCTTGGCAGCAGATACTATCTACGAGCAGTACTTC.

The chain is built from TRBV7-3 and TRBJ2-2, with TRBD2 as a possible D gene (5 bases). With 6 bases removed from V and 4 bases from J, the gap between germline ends came to 21 bases. This CDR3 is 17 amino acids long. Germline CDR1 SGHTA, CDR2 FQGTGA. The CDR3 DNA sequence: TGTGCCAGCAGTCCCAGGACTGGACGAACGGGCACCGGGGAGCTGTTTTTT. Its translation: CASSPRTGRTGTGELFF.

The V call is TRBV28, the J call TRBJ1-5, with 9 bases fitting TRBD1. Per the germline V gene, CDR1 is MDHEN and CDR2 is SYDVKM. With V trimmed by 10 bases and J by 3 bases, 19 bases remained unmatched. The CDR3 spans 18 residues. The CDR3 DNA is TGTGCCACCCAAGGGAGGAAAACCGGGACAGGGAACAATCAGCCCCAGCATTTT. It codes for CATQGRKTGTGNNQPQHF.